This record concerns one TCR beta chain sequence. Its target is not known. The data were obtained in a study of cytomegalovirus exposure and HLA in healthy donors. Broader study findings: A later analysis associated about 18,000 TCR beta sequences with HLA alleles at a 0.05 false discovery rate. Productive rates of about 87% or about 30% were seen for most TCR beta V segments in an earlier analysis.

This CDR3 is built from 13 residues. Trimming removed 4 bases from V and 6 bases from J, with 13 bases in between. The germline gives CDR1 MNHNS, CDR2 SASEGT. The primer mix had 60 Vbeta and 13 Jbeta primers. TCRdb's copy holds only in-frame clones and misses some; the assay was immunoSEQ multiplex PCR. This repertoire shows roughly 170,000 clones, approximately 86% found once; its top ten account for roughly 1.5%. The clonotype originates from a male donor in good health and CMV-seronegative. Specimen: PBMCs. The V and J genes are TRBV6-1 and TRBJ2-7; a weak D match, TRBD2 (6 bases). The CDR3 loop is CASSVRVSGEQYF. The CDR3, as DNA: TGTGCCAGCAGTGTGCGAGTTAGCGGCGAGCAGTACTTC.